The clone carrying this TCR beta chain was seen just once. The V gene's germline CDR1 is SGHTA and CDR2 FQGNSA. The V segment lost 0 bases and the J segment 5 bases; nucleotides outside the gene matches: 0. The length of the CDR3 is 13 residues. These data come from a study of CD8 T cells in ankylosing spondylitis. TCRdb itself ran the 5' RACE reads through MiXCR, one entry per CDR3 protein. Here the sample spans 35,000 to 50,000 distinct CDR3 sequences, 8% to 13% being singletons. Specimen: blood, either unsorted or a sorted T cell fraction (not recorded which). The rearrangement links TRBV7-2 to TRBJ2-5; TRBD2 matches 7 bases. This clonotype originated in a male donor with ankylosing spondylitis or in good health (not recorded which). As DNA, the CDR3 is TGTGCCAGCAGCTTAGCTAGCGGGGAGACCCAGTACTTC. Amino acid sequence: CASSLASGETQYF.